These T cell receptor beta chains were read from a single sample in a study of T-cell reconstitution after alpha-beta-depleted transplantation in children. TCRdb called the PCR reads again in MiXCR, with one record for every CDR3 protein. Of around 340,000 distinct CDR3 sequences in the sample, roughly 14% were seen once. The material sequenced was PBMCs, taken from the stem cell graft. These receptors all come from a human donor who donated a stem cell graft to a child with Fanconi anemia. The CDR3 runs from the conserved cysteine through the conserved F or W. Fields, in order: J gene, V gene, CDR3 protein.

TRBJ2-2 TRBV7-6 CASSLGGGPTGELFF
TRBJ1-6 TRBV12-3/TRBV12-4 CASSKTDRGNSPLHF
TRBJ2-2 TRBV5-1 CASSEPTGELFF
TRBJ2-5 TRBV7-9 CASRPRAGLRGSQYF
TRBJ1-1 TRBV7-9 CASRLQGGGGTEAFF
TRBJ2-6 TRBV6-2/TRBV6-3 CASSFSSPSGGAAGANVLTF
TRBJ1-1 TRBV20-1 CSARDYMGPMNTEAFF
TRBJ2-1 TRBV6-2/TRBV6-3 CASSYKREGEQFF
TRBJ2-1 TRBV29-1 CSVEDVDEQFF
TRBJ2-2 TRBV7-8 CASSHSGGVTGELFF
TRBJ1-6 TRBV10-3 CAIGHNAYNSPLHF
TRBJ2-3 TRBV20-1 CSAQRQGGRDTQYF
TRBJ2-1 TRBV11-2 CASSLGAGGYEQFF
TRBJ1-2 TRBV3-1 CASSQGGSTYGYTF
TRBJ1-3 TRBV7-8 CASSYPKQGDIDNTIYF
TRBJ1-1 TRBV29-1 CSVHQPRGLNTEAFF
TRBJ1-6 TRBV18 CASSPRSGTRNSPLHF
TRBJ2-5 TRBV6-1 CASRMDSWGKTQYF
TRBJ1-3 TRBV6-5 CASSYSKAGYSGNTIYF
TRBJ2-1 TRBV5-5 CASSSGVTSSYNEQFF
TRBJ2-1 TRBV5-4 CASTTGTGYYNEQFF
TRBJ2-4 TRBV10-3 CAISGDSRIQYF
TRBJ2-2 TRBV5-5 CASSPATTGELFF
TRBJ2-7 TRBV13 CASSPTEGAVAYEQYF
TRBJ1-2 TRBV18 CASSPRRDRESYTF
TRBJ2-2 TRBV12-3/TRBV12-4 CASHSGGPTGELFF
TRBJ1-1 TRBV11-1 CASSELGREAFF
TRBJ1-2 TRBV3-1 CASSHEGGSEGYTF
TRBJ2-5 TRBV4-3 CASSFSVGEETQYF
TRBJ1-1 TRBV27 CASSSGTGDTEAFF
TRBJ2-2 TRBV15 CATAGLDQSGELFF
TRBJ2-3 TRBV5-1 CASTQGPTDTQYF
TRBJ1-2 TRBV3-1 CASSHYNYGYTF
TRBJ1-1 TRBV25-1 CASTGPGTEAFF
TRBJ1-1 TRBV7-9 CAIGPSGTEAFF
TRBJ1-4 TRBV5-6 CASSLGDYNEKLFF
TRBJ2-2 TRBV4-3 CASSQGFGSGELFF
TRBJ1-2 TRBV11-2 CASSLDLAGDRGYTF
TRBJ2-1 TRBV6-2/TRBV6-3 CASSSLERGGYNEQFF
TRBJ2-5 TRBV15 CATSRGTSGALYQETQYF
TRBJ1-2 TRBV7-2 CASTAPGRWYGYTF
TRBJ1-1 TRBV5-1 CASSLVGGANTEAFF
TRBJ2-1 TRBV6-1 CASSRDSRYNEQFF
TRBJ1-1 TRBV7-9 CASSSGTYTEAFF
TRBJ2-1 TRBV11-2 CASSPDMSHGISFF
TRBJ2-5 TRBV20-1 CSAIIVAQETQYF
TRBJ1-4 TRBV16 CASSQRQKGNEKLFF
TRBJ2-5 TRBV20-1 CSARDQGRGRGETQYF
TRBJ1-2 TRBV19 CASNSGGYTF
TRBJ1-5 TRBV12-3/TRBV12-4 CASSLSPGSGNQPQHF
TRBJ2-7 TRBV5-1 CASSPEGFGNEQYF
TRBJ2-4 TRBV4-2 CASSHGQQLAKNIQYF
TRBJ2-3 TRBV10-3 CAISESSDTQYF
TRBJ2-1 TRBV5-1 CASSLEVGLGMQFF
TRBJ2-5 TRBV9 CASSVDGIGLQETQYF
TRBJ1-1 TRBV5-6 CASSSTNRANTEAFF
TRBJ2-2 TRBV15 CATSRDYTGELFF
TRBJ2-1 TRBV12-3/TRBV12-4 CASSSGYNEQFF
TRBJ2-7 TRBV7-2 CASSSGTGLGYEQYF